A selection of T cell receptor beta chains follows, all from one sample in a study of regulatory T cells in long-lasting Graves disease. Each CDR3 protein gets one entry after TCRdb re-called the multiplex PCR reads with MiXCR. This sample has approximately 540,000 distinct CDR3 sequences, with around 12% found just once. This sample also appeared in a second study, on T cells in Graves' hyperthyroidism and ophthalmopathy.

This sample comprised peripheral blood mononuclear cells (PBMCs), obtained at new diagnosis, from a patient treated with antithyroid drugs. The receptors here all came from a woman aged 25 to 39 with Graves disease. The conserved cysteine and the conserved F or W are not part of the CDR3 here.

>TRBV29-1|TRBJ1-5
SVVCQPEDQPQH
>TRBV12-3/TRBV12-4|TRBJ2-1
ASSFEGGGPHEQF
>TRBV7-9|TRBJ2-3
ASSLAGLADTDTQY
>TRBV12-3/TRBV12-4|TRBJ2-3
ASSLALGLAGGPEDTQY
>TRBV27|TRBJ1-3
ASRLTGTGNTIY
>TRBV15|TRBJ2-5
ATSRDSSGAQETQY
>TRBV11-2|TRBJ1-5
ASSLDRFQPQH
>TRBV19|TRBJ1-5
ASIGGTGSFNQPQH
>TRBV12-3/TRBV12-4|TRBJ2-3
ASTKRSLTDTQY
>TRBV16|TRBJ2-7
ASSHSQGYEQY
>TRBV27|TRBJ2-7
ASSLETRPTLYEQY
>TRBV5-6|TRBJ1-2
ASSHMDSYPYGYT
>TRBV6-1|TRBJ2-7
ASSPSVASYEQY
>TRBV30|TRBJ2-2
AWRPGGTTGELF
>TRBV24-1|TRBJ2-1
ATSDSGSDEQF
>TRBV5-4|TRBJ2-2
ASSLEVAEGTGELF
>TRBV2|TRBJ2-7
ASRAGLLSYEQY
>TRBV19|TRBJ1-2
ASSIEDTSPYGYT
>TRBV19|TRBJ1-1
ASSSEANRGTEAF
>TRBV7-2|TRBJ2-7
ASSRTGTRSSYEQY
>TRBV11-2|TRBJ2-7
ASSSGLGRGANEQY
>TRBV27|TRBJ2-1
ASIPVKRLHSYNEQF